This T cell receptor beta chain was documented in a study of blood T cells in healthy people across ages. Study-level points and caveats: Compared with aged donors, long-lived donors showed fewer expanded clones, suggesting selection.

A second PCR, run for roughly 7 to 11 cycles, used a sample-barcoded 5' primer plus a J-beta primer mix. TCRdb analysed the 5' RACE reads with MiXCR anew, one entry per CDR3 protein. The sample has 780,000 or so distinct CDR3 sequences, 56% seen once. V lost 1 base to trimming and J lost 1 base; unmatched junction nucleotides: 17. The germline V gene has CDR1 DFQATT and CDR2 SNEGSKA (reference sequence). This CDR3 has 19 amino acids. Concerning this clonotype: As yet, its antigen is unknown.

The chain recombines TRBV20-1 with TRBJ2-7; 9 nucleotides line up with TRBD1. The TCR was taken from a man aged 40-50 years in good health. The sample was blood. The CDR3 sequence is CSARATDLGDRVYSYEQYF. Written as DNA, the CDR3 is TGCAGTGCTAGAGCCACGGACCTGGGGGACAGGGTATATTCCTACGAGCAGTACTTC.